These T cell receptor beta chains were read from a single sample in a study of shared clonotypes between healthy human individuals. TCRdb's table, derived via immunoSEQ multiplex PCR, lists solely in-frame clones and lacks some. In the table there are roughly 2.1 million clones, 90% to 95% of which are singletons. Material for sequencing was naive CD8+ T cells from PBMCs. These receptors came from a man aged 18 to 35 in good health. Some clones in this sample may be carry-over from other donors' samples. Both conserved end residues are part of each CDR3. The order of the fields is D gene, V gene, clone size, J gene, CDR3 DNA, CDR3 protein. A D gene is named only where the DNA matches it firmly. Some rows have no size entry. The others give once, few or many, or a class for an expanded clone.

d_call: TRBD2; v_call: TRBV7-8; clone_size: .; j_call: TRBJ2-1; cdr3_nt: TGTGCCAGCAGCTCGATCCCCCCCAGGCGGGAGGTGGACAATGAGCAGTTCTTC; cdr3_aa: CASSSIPPRREVDNEQFF
d_call: .; v_call: TRBV15; clone_size: .; j_call: TRBJ2-7; cdr3_nt: TGTGCCACCAGCAGAGGGCTCAACAGCTACGAGCAGTACTTC; cdr3_aa: CATSRGLNSYEQYF
d_call: TRBD1; v_call: TRBV10-3; clone_size: .; j_call: TRBJ2-3; cdr3_nt: TGTGCCATCAGCCAGGGGGCGGCAGATACGCAGTATTTT; cdr3_aa: CAISQGAADTQYF
d_call: TRBD2; v_call: TRBV18; clone_size: .; j_call: TRBJ2-1; cdr3_nt: TGTGCCAGCTCACTCTTAGCGGGCCTCTCCTACAATGAGCAGTTCTTC; cdr3_aa: CASSLLAGLSYNEQFF
d_call: .; v_call: TRBV7-9; clone_size: .; j_call: TRBJ2-7; cdr3_nt: TGTGCCAGCAGCTCGCCCAGGAGGTACGAGCAGTACTTC; cdr3_aa: CASSSPRRYEQYF
d_call: .; v_call: TRBV6-5; clone_size: few; j_call: TRBJ1-2; cdr3_nt: TGTGCCAGCAGTCTGACAGCCACTAACTATGGCTACACCTTC; cdr3_aa: CASSLTATNYGYTF
d_call: .; v_call: TRBV9; clone_size: .; j_call: TRBJ2-2; cdr3_nt: TGTGCCAGCAGCGTTATAGGCTTGGGCGGGGAGCTGTTTTTT; cdr3_aa: CASSVIGLGGELFF
d_call: TRBD1; v_call: TRBV19; clone_size: .; j_call: TRBJ1-1; cdr3_nt: TGTGCCAGTAGTATGAGGACAGGTGAAGCTTTCTTT; cdr3_aa: CASSMRTGEAFF
d_call: .; v_call: TRBV6-6; clone_size: .; j_call: TRBJ2-5; cdr3_nt: TGTGCCAGCAGTTACTCGACACGGGCGGGGACCCAGTACTTC; cdr3_aa: CASSYSTRAGTQYF
d_call: .; v_call: TRBV6-1; clone_size: .; j_call: TRBJ1-3; cdr3_nt: TGTGCCAGCAGTGAAGTGGGCAGGGCCCTTCCCAACACCATATATTTT; cdr3_aa: CASSEVGRALPNTIYF
d_call: TRBD2; v_call: TRBV28; clone_size: .; j_call: TRBJ2-7; cdr3_nt: TGTGCCAGCAGTCAGCGGGGAAGCTCCTACGAGCAGTACTTC; cdr3_aa: CASSQRGSSYEQYF
d_call: .; v_call: TRBV5-1; clone_size: once; j_call: TRBJ2-3; cdr3_nt: TGCGCCAGCAGCTCTAGGCGGACGTCTAGCACAGATACGCAGTATTTT; cdr3_aa: CASSSRRTSSTDTQYF
d_call: .; v_call: TRBV4-3; clone_size: once; j_call: TRBJ2-2; cdr3_nt: TGCGCCAGCAGCCAAGTGATGGGAGGAACCGGGGAGCTGTTTTTT; cdr3_aa: CASSQVMGGTGELFF